A single sample is the source of the 21 T cell receptor beta chains below, sequenced in a study of cytomegalovirus exposure and HLA in healthy donors. Libraries were prepared by immunoSEQ multiplex PCR; TCRdb keeps only in-frame clonotypes and omits some of them. This table holds roughly 200,000 clones, approximately 78% found once. Specimen: PBMCs. Receptors were obtained from a woman aged 30 to 39 in good health and CMV-seronegative.

The genes are TRBV5-1 and TRBJ2-3, with D possibly being TRBD2 (5 bases). The CDR3 is 14 residues long. Trimming took off 4 bases at V and 3 bases at J, with 12 bases between the two ends. CDR1 is SGHRS, CDR2 YFSETQ, per germline. CDR3 sequence (DNA): TGCGCCAGCAGCCCACGGCCGGGAACAGATACGCAGTATTTT. Translation: CASSPRPGTDTQYF.

The chain joins TRBV6-1 to TRBJ2-2, with a possible D match to TRBD2 (6 bases). Germline V gives CDR1 MNHNS, CDR2 SASEGT. With 11 bases removed from V and 7 bases from J, the gap between germline ends came to 20 bases. CDR3 size: 14 residues. The CDR3 loop is CAGRGRAELGELFF. CDR3 DNA: TGTGCCGGGCGGGGCAGGGCGGAGCTCGGGGAGCTGTTTTTT.

The chain couples TRBV9 to TRBJ2-2, with TRBD2 as a possible D gene (6 bases). V gave up 3 bases and J gave up 4 bases, with 28 bases separating them. CDR3 length: 20 amino acids. From germline, CDR1 is SGDLS and CDR2 YYNGEE. Here the CDR3 DNA reads TGTGCCAGCAGCGCCACAGTAGCCCCCGGCGGGACTCAGCGCACCGGGGAGCTGTTTTTT. It specifies CASSATVAPGGTQRTGELFF.

The V call is TRBV30, the J call TRBJ2-5; no reliable D call. This CDR3 is 12 amino acids long. CDR1 and CDR2 from the germline V gene are GTSNPN and SVGIG (reference sequence). V lost 3 bases and J 7 bases, leaving 12 bases between the germline ends. CDR3 coding DNA: TGTGCCTGGAGACTGGAGATTGGGACCCAGTACTTC. This gives the protein CAWRLEIGTQYF.

A few counts support this clone. This chain joins TRBV30 and TRBJ1-2, with D unresolved. CDR3 size: 12 residues. Germline V gene lookup returns CDR1 GTSNPN and CDR2 SVGIG (reference sequence). Trimming removed 5 bases from V and 0 bases from J, with 7 bases in between. CDR3 sequence: CAWWPTNYGYTF. CDR3 DNA: TGTGCCTGGTGGCCGACTAACTATGGCTACACCTTC.

This clone was detected many times. The rearrangement joins TRBV7-9 to TRBJ2-1; the D gene is possibly TRBD1 (5 bases). The CDR3 is 16 residues long. The germline V gene has CDR1 SEHNR and CDR2 FQNEAQ (reference sequence). The V gene lost 5 bases and the J gene lost 0 bases, with 14 bases spanning the gap. For the CDR3, the DNA is TGTGCCAGCAGCCAATTTGGGGCAGCCTCCTACAATGAGCAGTTCTTC. Translated, it gives CASSQFGAASYNEQFF.

This chain joins TRBV7-2 and TRBJ2-7; D may be TRBD1 (6 bases). V dropped 5 bases and J dropped 3 bases, with 11 bases sitting between them. The CDR3 is 13 amino acids. The germline CDR1 and CDR2 sequences are SGHTA and FQGNSA. The CDR3 protein is CASSGGTYYEQYF. The DNA for the CDR3 is TGTGCCAGCAGCGGTGGGACATACTACGAGCAGTACTTC.

The V and J genes are TRBV27 and TRBJ1-2, with TRBD1 matching 7 bases. The germline V gene encodes CDR1 MNHEY and CDR2 SMNVEV (reference sequence). The CDR3 extends over 13 amino acids. The trim removed 6 bases at V and 4 bases at J, leaving 5 bases unmatched. For the CDR3, the DNA is TGTGCCAGCAGGCCGACAGGGTTCTATGGCTACACCTTC. Translation: CASRPTGFYGYTF.

The CDR3 DNA follows: TGTGCCAGCAACACCGGGGTGATGAACACTGAAGCTTTCTTT. This translates into CASNTGVMNTEAFF. This chain joins TRBV14 and TRBJ1-1; the D is unclear. The V gene lost 7 bases and the J gene lost 0 bases, with 12 bases spanning the gap. This CDR3 has 14 residues. Germline values: CDR1 SGHDN, CDR2 FVKESK.

This chain uses TRBV6-1 with TRBJ2-5; TRBD1 matches 8 bases. After removal of 6 bases from V and 5 bases from J, the junction contained 5 bases not matched to a gene. Germline CDR1 reads MNHNS; CDR2 reads SASEGT. The CDR3 is 13 amino acids. The CDR3 here is CASSRDRLETQYF. CDR3 in DNA: TGTGCCAGCAGCCGGGACAGGTTGGAGACCCAGTACTTC.

The chain is built from TRBV5-6 and TRBJ2-7; D gene uncertain. Trimming pared 3 bases from V and 6 bases from J, leaving 7 bases between. The CDR3 totals 11 residues. Germline V gene data show CDR1 as SGHDT and CDR2 as YYEEEE. For the CDR3, the DNA is TGTGCCAGCAGCTACAGCCGCGAGCAGTACTTC. Its protein is CASSYSREQYF.

The chain combines TRBV28 with TRBJ1-6; 10 bases line up with TRBD1. The CDR3 totals 15 residues. Unmatched junction bases numbered 6, after V lost 3 bases and J lost 10 bases. The germline CDR1 and CDR2 sequences are MDHEN and SYDVKM. Here the CDR3 reads CASSFWDRGGSPLHF. CDR3 DNA sequence: TGTGCCAGCAGTTTTTGGGACAGGGGAGGGTCACCCCTCCACTTT.

This chain joins TRBV2 and TRBJ1-1, with D tentatively TRBD1 (5 bases). Germline values: CDR1 SNHLY, CDR2 FYNNEI. Trimming cost V 2 bases and J 8 bases, with 21 bases left between them. CDR3 size: 16 residues. The CDR3 protein is CASSESKSVLRQEAFF. In nucleotides, the CDR3 is TGTGCCAGCAGTGAATCTAAGTCTGTCTTAAGACAGGAAGCTTTCTTT.

This clone was detected only once. CDR3 protein: CASSLRDNSYEQYF. Here the CDR3 DNA reads TGTGCCAGTAGTCTGAGGGACAACTCCTACGAGCAGTACTTC. The gene calls are TRBV19 and TRBJ2-7, with D perhaps TRBD1 (6 bases). V dropped 5 bases and J dropped 0 bases, with 11 bases sitting between them. The CDR3 extends over 14 amino acids. CDR1 is LNHDA, CDR2 SQIVND, per germline (reference sequence).

The chain carries TRBV18 and TRBJ2-3; 7 bases align to TRBD2. The CDR3 sequence is 14 residues long. CDR1 is KGHSH and CDR2 is LQKENI in the germline V gene. The V gene end was trimmed by 8 bases and the J gene end by 0 bases; junction bases not matched to a gene: 5. CDR3 amino acids: CASEAGRSTDTQYF. CDR3 DNA: TGTGCCAGCGAAGCGGGGAGGAGCACAGATACGCAGTATTTT.

The chain uses TRBV5-1 and TRBJ2-5; 9 bases map to TRBD1. Germline CDR1 SGHRS, CDR2 YFSETQ. J was trimmed by 4 bases and V by 4 bases; bases with no gene match: 14. The CDR3 runs 17 residues. CDR3 sequence (DNA): TGCGCCAGCAGCCGGAGACAGGGGGAGCGAGGGGGAGAGACCCAGTACTTC. Translation: CASSRRQGERGGETQYF. The full variable domain, in which reference TRBV5-1 and TRBJ2-5 provide the parts outside the CDR3, is KAGVTQTPRYLIKTRGQQVTLSCSPISGHRSVSWYQQTPGQGLQFLFEYFSETQRNKGNFPGRFSGRQFSNSRSEMNVSTLELGDSALYLCASSRRQGERGGETQYFGPGTRLLVL.

The genes are TRBV11-2 and TRBJ1-5; D is possibly TRBD1 (6 bases). The CDR3 loop spans 15 amino acids. Germline CDR1 is SGHAT and CDR2 is FQNNGV. Trimming pared 3 bases from V and 5 bases from J, leaving 14 bases between. For the CDR3, the DNA is TGTGCCAGCAGCTTGGGGGCAGGGTTGGATCAGCCCCAGCATTTT. As protein: CASSLGAGLDQPQHF. The entire variable domain, with the rest obtained from reference TRBV11-2 and TRBJ1-5, is as follows: EAGVAQSPRYKIIEKRQSVAFWCNPISGHATLYWYQQILGQGPKLLIQFQNNGVVDDSQLPKDRFSAERLKGVDSTLKIQPAKLEDSAVYLCASSLGAGLDQPQHFGDGTRLSIL.

The chain has TRBV5-4 and TRBJ1-1; 9 bases align to TRBD1. V lost 8 bases to trimming and J lost 3 bases; unmatched junction nucleotides: 8. CDR1 and CDR2 from the germline V gene are SGHNT and YYREEE (reference sequence). The CDR3 loop spans 14 amino acids. CDR3 sequence: CASKNRGRYTEAFF. The CDR3 coding sequence is TGTGCCAGTAAAAACAGGGGGCGTTACACTGAAGCTTTCTTT.

The J gene is TRBJ1-1, the V gene TRBV15, with 7 bases identical to TRBD1. The ends lost 3 bases at V and 6 bases at J; junction bases unmatched: 4. CDR3 length equals 13 residues. Germline lookup yields CDR1 LNHNV and CDR2 YYDKDF (reference sequence). As DNA, the CDR3 is TGTGCCACCAGCAGGACAGGGATGGCTGAAGCTTTCTTT. As protein: CATSRTGMAEAFF.

The chain combines TRBV13 with TRBJ1-1, with D possibly being TRBD1 (5 bases). Deletions cut 3 bases from V and 6 bases from J, with 14 bases between. The germline CDR1 and CDR2 sequences are PRHDT and FYEKMQ (reference sequence). This CDR3 comprises 14 residues. This chain's CDR3 is CASSFRGRGAEAFF. DNA of the CDR3: TGTGCCAGCAGCTTTAGGGGCAGAGGCGCTGAAGCTTTCTTT.

In regard to this clone: Other DNA sequences from this sample encode an identical CDR3 as well. V usage is TRBV5-1 and J usage is TRBJ1-4, with TRBD1 identical over 8 bases. Germline V lookup: CDR1 SGHRS, CDR2 YFSETQ. This CDR3 spans 14 amino acids. The V gene end was trimmed by 4 bases and the J gene end by 8 bases; junction bases not matched to a gene: 7. The CDR3 region is CASSTGQGREKLFF. The CDR3 DNA follows: TGCGCCAGCAGCACCGGACAGGGAAGAGAAAAACTGTTTTTT.